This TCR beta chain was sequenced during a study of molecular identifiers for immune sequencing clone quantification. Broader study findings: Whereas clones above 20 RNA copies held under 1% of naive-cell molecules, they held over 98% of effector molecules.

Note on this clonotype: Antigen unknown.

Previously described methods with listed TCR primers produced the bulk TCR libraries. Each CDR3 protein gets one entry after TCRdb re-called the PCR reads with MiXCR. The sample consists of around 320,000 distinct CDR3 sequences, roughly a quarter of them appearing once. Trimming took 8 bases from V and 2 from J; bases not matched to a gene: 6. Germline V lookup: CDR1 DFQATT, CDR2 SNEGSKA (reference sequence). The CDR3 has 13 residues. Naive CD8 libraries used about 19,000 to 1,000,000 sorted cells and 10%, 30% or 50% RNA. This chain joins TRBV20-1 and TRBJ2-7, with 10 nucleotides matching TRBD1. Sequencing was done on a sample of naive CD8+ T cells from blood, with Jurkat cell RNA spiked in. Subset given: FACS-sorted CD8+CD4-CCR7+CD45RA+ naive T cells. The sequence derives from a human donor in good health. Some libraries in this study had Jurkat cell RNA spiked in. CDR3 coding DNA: TGCAGTTCCGGGACAGGGGTTACCTACGAGCAGTACTTC. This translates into CSSGTGVTYEQYF.